This T cell receptor (beta chain) is drawn from a study of T cell repertoires in cytomegalovirus infection. Study background: Use of recently identified HLA-C-restricted and well-studied HLA-B-restricted CMV epitopes was part of the study. Indications came from public TCR beta signatures; they pointed to CMV infection and to a matching HLA type. Findings and caveats of the study: Cumulative public TCR beta family frequency identified CMV carriers with the relevant HLA. The ex vivo response showed dominance by HLA-C-restricted CMV-specific TCR beta clonotypes.

Deletions cut 5 bases from V and 6 bases from J, with 17 bases between. Germline assignment: CDR1 LNHDA and CDR2 SQIVND (reference sequence). The CDR3 is 15 amino acids. Regarding this clonotype: What it binds is not known.

TCRdb called the reads again in MiXCR, with one record for every CDR3 protein. This table holds about 570,000 distinct CDR3 sequences, 40% found once. This clonotype was sampled from a human donor in good health (CMV status not recorded). Some clones in this sample may be carry-over from other donors' samples. This material consisted of cultured PBMCs, taken from culture after CMV antigen stimulation. The rearrangement uses TRBV19 and TRBJ1-5; D is possibly TRBD1 (6 bases). CDR3 DNA sequence: TGTGCCAGTAGTCTCTCGCTCAGGGGATTTCAGCCCCAGCATTTT. Amino acid sequence: CASSLSLRGFQPQHF.